This is a list of T cell receptor beta chains from one sample in a study of PD-1 blockade in classical Hodgkin lymphoma. Clones were read by immunoSEQ multiplex PCR, and TCRdb kept only the in-frame ones, dropping some. The table has about 46,000 clones, 65% to 85% seen once; the top ten hold 11%. Sequences were derived from peripheral blood mononuclear cells (PBMCs), sampled at baseline. These receptors all come from a human donor with classical Hodgkin lymphoma. The conserved cysteine and the conserved F or W are not part of the CDR3 here. The D gene is left open where the match is weak. The size entry is marked missing in some rows and otherwise reads once, few, many or a size class.

j_call: TRBJ1-1
clone_size: .
v_call: TRBV9
d_call: .
cdr3_aa: ASSAGGIRTHGGTEAF

j_call: TRBJ2-2
clone_size: few
v_call: TRBV6-5
d_call: TRBD2
cdr3_aa: ASSYKLAGEVGELF

j_call: TRBJ1-5
clone_size: few
v_call: TRBV27
d_call: .
cdr3_aa: ASSLSPGNSNQPQH

j_call: TRBJ1-2
clone_size: .
v_call: TRBV19
d_call: .
cdr3_aa: ASNNPQGTKFYGYT

j_call: TRBJ1-5
clone_size: .
v_call: TRBV5-3
d_call: .
cdr3_aa: ARSLETCAYSNQPQH

j_call: TRBJ1-1
clone_size: .
v_call: TRBV18
d_call: TRBD1
cdr3_aa: ASSLTGEGTEAF

j_call: TRBJ1-3
clone_size: .
v_call: TRBV5-6
d_call: .
cdr3_aa: ASSKGPRGGNTIY

j_call: TRBJ2-2
clone_size: .
v_call: TRBV28
d_call: .
cdr3_aa: ASSRSGVHANTGELF

j_call: TRBJ2-7
clone_size: .
v_call: TRBV5-1
d_call: .
cdr3_aa: ASSLGSKGAYEQY

j_call: TRBJ2-1
clone_size: few
v_call: TRBV5-1
d_call: .
cdr3_aa: ASSRSDSPRGNEQF

j_call: TRBJ2-3
clone_size: .
v_call: TRBV27
d_call: .
cdr3_aa: ASSFSGFADTQY

j_call: TRBJ2-1
clone_size: few
v_call: TRBV7-3
d_call: TRBD1
cdr3_aa: ASSLRQGLMNEQF

j_call: TRBJ2-3
clone_size: .
v_call: TRBV4-1
d_call: TRBD2
cdr3_aa: ASSPSSGVWGDTQY

j_call: TRBJ1-5
clone_size: .
v_call: TRBV27
d_call: .
cdr3_aa: ASSLTGFGGPQH